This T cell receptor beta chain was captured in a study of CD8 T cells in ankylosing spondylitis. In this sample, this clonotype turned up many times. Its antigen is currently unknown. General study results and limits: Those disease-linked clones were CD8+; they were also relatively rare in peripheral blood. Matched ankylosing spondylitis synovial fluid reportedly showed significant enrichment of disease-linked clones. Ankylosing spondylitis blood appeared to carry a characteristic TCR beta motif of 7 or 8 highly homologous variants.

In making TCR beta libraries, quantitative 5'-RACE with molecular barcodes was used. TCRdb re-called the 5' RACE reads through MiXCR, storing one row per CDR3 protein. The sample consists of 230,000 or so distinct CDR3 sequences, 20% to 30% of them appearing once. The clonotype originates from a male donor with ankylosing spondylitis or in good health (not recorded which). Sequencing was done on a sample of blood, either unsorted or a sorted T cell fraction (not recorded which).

This CDR3 reads CASSDRRGTRLAGVQYTQYF. The CDR3 DNA reads as TGTGCCAGCAGTGACCGGAGGGGGACTAGACTAGCGGGGGTGCAGTATACGCAGTATTTT. The chain recombines TRBV25-1 with TRBJ2-3, with 12 positions matching TRBD2. The V segment lost 3 bases and the J segment 7 bases; nucleotides outside the gene matches: 20. Germline loops: CDR1 MGHDK, CDR2 SYGVNS. The CDR3 totals 20 residues.